The T cell receptor beta chain described here comes from a study of blood T cell repertoires in COVID-19. Sequencing used immunoSEQ multiplex PCR; TCRdb keeps in-frame clones, though not all of them. The data contain tens of thousands of clones, 73% of them singletons. V dropped 6 bases and J dropped 2 bases, with 15 bases sitting between them. This CDR3 is 15 amino acids long. Germline V gives CDR1 MNHEY, CDR2 SVGAGI. This TCR derives from a man older than 75 with acute or convalescent COVID-19. The chain carries TRBV6-5 and TRBJ2-3; D is perhaps TRBD2 (7 bases). Sequences were obtained from peripheral blood. CDR3 in DNA: TGTGCCAGCAGGTTAGGGGGGGGGACCACAGATACGCAGTATTTT. Protein product: CASRLGGGTTDTQYF.